The rows below give T cell receptor beta chains drawn from one sample of a study of cytomegalovirus exposure and HLA in healthy donors. The method was immunoSEQ multiplex PCR; TCRdb's version includes in-frame clones alone and lacks a portion of them. The table has over 55,000 clones, 75% to 95% seen once. Sequenced input: PBMCs. All receptors derive from a man between 18 and 29 years old in good health and CMV-seronegative. Each CDR3 is given with its conserved first and last residue. Each record gives: V gene, D gene, clone size, J gene, CDR3 length, CDR3 protein, CDR3 DNA. A D gene is named only where the DNA matches it firmly. Size tells how often a clone was seen (once, few, many) or the class of an expanded clone, and some rows leave it out.

TRBV27	.	few	TRBJ1-4	15	CASSFGGATNEKLFF	TGTGCCAGCAGTTTCGGAGGAGCAACTAATGAAAAACTGTTTTTT
TRBV23-1	TRBD2	.	TRBJ2-3	17	CASSHKGSGGPGDTQYF	TGCGCCAGCAGTCACAAAGGGAGCGGGGGACCCGGGGATACGCAGTATTTT
TRBV6-4	.	once	TRBJ2-1	15	CASSDWQGPINEQFF	TGTGCCAGCAGTGACTGGCAGGGTCCGATCAATGAGCAGTTCTTC
TRBV5-1	.	.	TRBJ1-1	17	CASSLVLFPQGIPEAFF	TGCGCCAGCAGCTTGGTTCTTTTTCCTCAGGGGATCCCTGAAGCTTTCTTT
TRBV7-2	.	.	TRBJ2-7	13	CASSLAQGYEQYF	TGTGCCAGCAGCTTAGCTCAGGGCTACGAGCAGTACTTC
TRBV9	.	once	TRBJ2-1	15	CASSVGVRGRNEQFF	TGTGCCAGCAGCGTTGGGGTGCGGGGTCGGAATGAGCAGTTCTTC
TRBV4-2	TRBD2	.	TRBJ2-1	15	CASSLSRDYLHEQFF	TGTGCCAGCAGCCTGAGCCGGGACTACTTGCATGAGCAGTTCTTC
TRBV9	.	.	TRBJ2-2	16	CASSVSANANTGELFF	TGTGCCAGCAGCGTTAGCGCAAACGCGAACACCGGGGAGCTGTTTTTT
TRBV2	.	.	TRBJ2-2	15	CASSDRGARTGELFF	TGTGCCAGCAGTGATCGGGGGGCCCGGACCGGGGAGCTGTTTTTT
TRBV6-5	TRBD2	.	TRBJ2-1	15	CASSYRLAGGGEQFF	TGTGCCAGCAGTTATCGCTTGGCGGGAGGTGGCGAGCAGTTCTTC
TRBV5-5	TRBD1	once	TRBJ2-5	17	CASSPGDRGVVQETQYF	TGTGCCAGCAGCCCCGGGGACAGGGGGGTAGTACAAGAGACCCAGTACTTC